This paragraph covers one T cell receptor beta chain sequence. The length of the CDR3 is 17 residues. Trimming took off 2 bases at V and 1 base at J, with 14 bases between the two ends. Germline V lookup: CDR1 SGHAT, CDR2 FQNNGV. Libraries were prepared by immunoSEQ multiplex PCR; TCRdb keeps only in-frame clonotypes and omits some of them. Of tens of thousands of clones in the sample, 80% to 95% were seen once. These data originate in a study of OX40 agonist ivuxolimab in advanced cancers. The starting material was CD4+ or CD8+ T cells sorted from blood, obtained in a trial of the OX40 agonist ivuxolimab. The chain links TRBV11-2 to TRBJ2-2, with D possibly being TRBD2 (6 bases). This clonotype was obtained from an adult with an advanced solid tumor such as melanoma, head and neck, liver or kidney cancer. The CDR3 region is CASSLNSGGMNTGELFF. For the CDR3, the DNA is TGTGCCAGCAGCTTAAACTCGGGCGGGATGAACACCGGGGAGCTGTTTTTT.